A single sample gave rise to the 4 T cell receptor beta chains below, sequenced in a study of T cell responses to AZD1222 COVID-19 vaccine. The data were produced by immunoSEQ multiplex PCR, yet TCRdb's version contains in-frame clones alone and is incomplete. The sample lists 150,000 or so clones; around 89% were seen once. Sample: peripheral blood, taken on day 0 of AZD1222 vaccination. Source of these receptors: an adult in good health.

This chain connects TRBV7-9 to TRBJ2-5, with D maybe TRBD2 (5 bases). Trimming cost V 4 bases and J 5 bases, with 11 bases left between them. There are 13 residues in the CDR3. Germline lookup yields CDR1 SEHNR and CDR2 FQNEAQ (reference sequence). CDR3 loop: CASSYSGSETQYF. In DNA, the CDR3 is TGTGCCAGCAGCTATTCGGGATCGGAGACCCAGTACTTC. Variable domain in full (rest from reference TRBV7-9 and TRBJ2-5): DTGVSQNPRHKITKRGQNVTFRCDPISEHNRLYWYRQTLGQGPEFLTYFQNEAQLEKSRLLSDRFSAERPKGSFSTLEIQRTEQGDSAMYLCASSYSGSETQYFGPGTRLLVL.

This chain joins TRBV29-1 and TRBJ1-1; D is perhaps TRBD1 (6 bases). Germline-derived CDR1 and CDR2 are SQVTM and ANQGSEA. This CDR3 has 16 residues. Trimming stripped 4 bases from V and 1 base from J, with 19 bases between. The CDR3 loop reads CSVGGLGGHWNTEAFF. The DNA for the CDR3 is TGCAGCGTTGGGGGGCTAGGAGGGCATTGGAACACTGAAGCTTTCTTT.

The rearrangement joins TRBV28 to TRBJ1-1, with D possibly being TRBD1 (6 bases). CDR3 size: 15 residues. The ends were cut back, 4 bases at V and 5 bases at J, with 17 bases in the middle. CDR1 and CDR2 (germline): MDHEN, SYDVKM. CDR3 loop: CASSSPAGGGTEAFF. The CDR3 coding sequence is TGTGCCAGCAGTTCGCCCGCGGGGGGCGGGACTGAAGCTTTCTTT.

CDR3 coding DNA: TGTGCCAGCAGCTTAACGGGCAACCAAGAGACCCAGTACTTC. Amino acid sequence: CASSLTGNQETQYF. The V and J genes are TRBV7-2 and TRBJ2-5; D is unclear. Germline CDR1 and CDR2: SGHTA and FQGNSA. Trimming cost V 2 bases and J 0 bases, with 7 bases left between them. CDR3 length equals 14 residues.